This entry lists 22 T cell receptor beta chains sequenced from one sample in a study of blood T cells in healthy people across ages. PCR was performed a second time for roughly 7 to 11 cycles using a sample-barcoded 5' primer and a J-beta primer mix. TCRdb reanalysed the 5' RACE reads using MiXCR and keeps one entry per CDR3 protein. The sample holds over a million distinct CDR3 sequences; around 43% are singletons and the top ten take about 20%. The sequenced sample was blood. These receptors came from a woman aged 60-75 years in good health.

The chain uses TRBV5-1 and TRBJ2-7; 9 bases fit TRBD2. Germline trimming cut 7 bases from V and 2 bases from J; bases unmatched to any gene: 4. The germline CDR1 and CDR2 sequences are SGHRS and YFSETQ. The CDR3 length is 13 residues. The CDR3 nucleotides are TGCGCCAGCGGAGCGGGAGGAGCCTACGAGCAGTACTTC. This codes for CASGAGGAYEQYF.

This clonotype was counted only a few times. The CDR3 protein is CASSSTFGLAGLPYF. The CDR3 nucleotides read TGTGCCAGCAGCTCAACCTTCGGACTAGCGGGATTACCGTACTTC. The V gene is TRBV7-9, the J gene TRBJ2-7, with TRBD2 matching over 12 bases. The V gene end was trimmed by 4 bases and the J gene end by 12 bases; junction bases not matched to a gene: 13. The CDR3 has 15 residues. Germline CDR1 and CDR2: SEHNR and FQNEAQ (reference sequence).

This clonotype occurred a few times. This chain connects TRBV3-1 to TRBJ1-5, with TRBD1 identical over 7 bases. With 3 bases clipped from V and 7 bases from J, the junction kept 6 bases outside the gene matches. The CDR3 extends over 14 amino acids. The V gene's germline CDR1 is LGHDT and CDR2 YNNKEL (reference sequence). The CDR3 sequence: CASSQTGIKQPQHF. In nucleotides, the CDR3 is TGTGCCAGCAGCCAGACAGGGATTAAACAGCCCCAGCATTTT. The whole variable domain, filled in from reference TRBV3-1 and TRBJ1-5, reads DTAVSQTPKYLVTQMGNDKSIKCEQNLGHDTMYWYKQDSKKFLKIMFSYNNKELIINETVPNRFSPKSPDKAHLNLHINSLELGDSAVYFCASSQTGIKQPQHFGDGTRLSIL.

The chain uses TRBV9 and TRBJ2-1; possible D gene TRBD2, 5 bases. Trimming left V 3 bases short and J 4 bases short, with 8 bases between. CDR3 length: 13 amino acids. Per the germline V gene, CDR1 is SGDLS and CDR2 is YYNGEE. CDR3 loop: CASSGDYYNEQFF. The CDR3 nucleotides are TGTGCCAGCAGCGGTGACTATTACAATGAGCAGTTCTTC.

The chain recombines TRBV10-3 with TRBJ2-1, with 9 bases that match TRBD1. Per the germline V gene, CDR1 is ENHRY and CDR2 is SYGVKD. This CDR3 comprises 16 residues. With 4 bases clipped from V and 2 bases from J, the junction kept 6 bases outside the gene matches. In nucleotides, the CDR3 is TGTGCCATCAGTGCCACGGGGACAGGGCCCTACAATGAGCAGTTCTTC. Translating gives CAISATGTGPYNEQFF.

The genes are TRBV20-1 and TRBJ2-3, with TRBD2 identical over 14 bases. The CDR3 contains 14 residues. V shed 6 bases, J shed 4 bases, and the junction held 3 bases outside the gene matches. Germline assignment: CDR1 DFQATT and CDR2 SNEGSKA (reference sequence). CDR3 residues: CSARTSGRPDTQYF. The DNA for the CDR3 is TGCAGTGCACGGACTAGCGGGAGGCCAGATACGCAGTATTTT.

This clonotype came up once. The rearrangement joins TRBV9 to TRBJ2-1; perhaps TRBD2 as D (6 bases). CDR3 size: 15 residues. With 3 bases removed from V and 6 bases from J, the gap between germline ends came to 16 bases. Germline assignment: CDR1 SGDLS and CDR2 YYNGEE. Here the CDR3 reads CASSAGTGGTNEQFF. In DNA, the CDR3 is TGTGCCAGCAGCGCCGGGACTGGCGGGACCAATGAGCAGTTCTTC. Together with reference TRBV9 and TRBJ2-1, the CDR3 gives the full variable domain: DSGVTQTPKHLITATGQRVTLRCSPRSGDLSVYWYQQSLDQGLQFLIQYYNGEERAKGNILERFSAQQFPDLHSELNLSSLELGDSALYFCASSAGTGGTNEQFFGPGTRLTVL.

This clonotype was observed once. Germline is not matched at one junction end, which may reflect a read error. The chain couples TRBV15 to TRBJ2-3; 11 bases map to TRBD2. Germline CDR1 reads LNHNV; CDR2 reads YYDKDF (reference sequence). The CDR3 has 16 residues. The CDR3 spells CAPSSGTSGRADTQYF. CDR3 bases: TGTGCCCCCAGCAGCGGAACTAGCGGGAGAGCAGATACGCAGTATTTT.

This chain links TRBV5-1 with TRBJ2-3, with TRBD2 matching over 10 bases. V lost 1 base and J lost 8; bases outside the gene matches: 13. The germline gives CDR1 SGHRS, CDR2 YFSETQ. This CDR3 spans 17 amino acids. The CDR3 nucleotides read TGCGCCAGCAGCTTGACTAGCGGGACGGATAGAGGAGCTACGCAGTATTTT. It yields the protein CASSLTSGTDRGATQYF. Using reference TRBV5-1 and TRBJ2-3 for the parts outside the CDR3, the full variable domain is KAGVTQTPRYLIKTRGQQVTLSCSPISGHRSVSWYQQTPGQGLQFLFEYFSETQRNKGNFPGRFSGRQFSNSRSEMNVSTLELGDSALYLCASSLTSGTDRGATQYFGPGTRLTVL.

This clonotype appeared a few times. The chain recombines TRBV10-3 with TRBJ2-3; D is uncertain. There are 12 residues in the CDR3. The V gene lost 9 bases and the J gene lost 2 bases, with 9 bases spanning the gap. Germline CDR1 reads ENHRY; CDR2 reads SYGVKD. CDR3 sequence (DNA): TGTGCCATTGGACCGCCCACAGATACGCAGTATTTT. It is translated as CAIGPPTDTQYF.

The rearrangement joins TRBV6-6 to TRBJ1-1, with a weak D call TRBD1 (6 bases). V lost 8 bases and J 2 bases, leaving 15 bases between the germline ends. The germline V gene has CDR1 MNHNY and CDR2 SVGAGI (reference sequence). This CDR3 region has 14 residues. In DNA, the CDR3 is TGTGCCAGCGGGGATACAGGGACAAACACTGAAGCTTTCTTT. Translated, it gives CASGDTGTNTEAFF.

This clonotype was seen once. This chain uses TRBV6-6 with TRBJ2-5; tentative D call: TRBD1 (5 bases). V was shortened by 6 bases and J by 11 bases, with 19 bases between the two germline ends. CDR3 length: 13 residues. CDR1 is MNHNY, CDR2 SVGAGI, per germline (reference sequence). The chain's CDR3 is CASRDTGPDEQYF. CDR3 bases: TGTGCCAGCAGGGATACAGGACCTGACGAACAGTACTTC.

CDR3 nucleotides: TGTGCCAGTACGAAACCCCCCATTAAGAGTGAGCAGTTCTTC. It specifies CASTKPPIKSEQFF. The chain couples TRBV28 to TRBJ2-1; D not certain. Germline-derived CDR1 and CDR2 are MDHEN and SYDVKM. The CDR3 has 14 amino acids. Trimming cost V 9 bases and J 9 bases, with 21 bases left between them.

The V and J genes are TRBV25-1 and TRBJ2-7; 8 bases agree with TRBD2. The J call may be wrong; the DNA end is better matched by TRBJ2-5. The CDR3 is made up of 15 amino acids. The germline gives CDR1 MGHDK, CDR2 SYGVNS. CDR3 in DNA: TGTGCCAGCCAACGGCTGGGGAGCGGGAGAGAGACCCAGTACTTC. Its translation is CASQRLGSGRETQYF.

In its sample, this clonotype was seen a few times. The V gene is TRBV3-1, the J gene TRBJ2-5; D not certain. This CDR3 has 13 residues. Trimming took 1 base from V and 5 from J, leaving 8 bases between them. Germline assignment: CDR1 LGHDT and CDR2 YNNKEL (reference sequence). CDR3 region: CASSQVTGETQYF. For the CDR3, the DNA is TGTGCCAGCAGCCAAGTCACTGGCGAGACCCAGTACTTC.

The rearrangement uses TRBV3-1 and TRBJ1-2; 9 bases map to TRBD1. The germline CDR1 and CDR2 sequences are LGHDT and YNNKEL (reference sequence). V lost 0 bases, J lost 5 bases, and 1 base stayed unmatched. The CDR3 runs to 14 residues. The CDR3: CASSQETGGYGYTF. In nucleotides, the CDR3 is TGTGCCAGCAGCCAAGAGACAGGGGGATATGGCTACACCTTC. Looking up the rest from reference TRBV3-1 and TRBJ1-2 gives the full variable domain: DTAVSQTPKYLVTQMGNDKSIKCEQNLGHDTMYWYKQDSKKFLKIMFSYNNKELIINETVPNRFSPKSPDKAHLNLHINSLELGDSAVYFCASSQETGGYGYTFGSGTRLTVV.

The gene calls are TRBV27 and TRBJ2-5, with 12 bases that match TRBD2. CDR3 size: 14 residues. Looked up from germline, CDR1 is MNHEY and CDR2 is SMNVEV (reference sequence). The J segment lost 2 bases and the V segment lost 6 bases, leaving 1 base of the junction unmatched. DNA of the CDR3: TGTGCCAGCAGCGGACTAGCGGGACAAGAGACCCAGTACTTC. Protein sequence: CASSGLAGQETQYF.

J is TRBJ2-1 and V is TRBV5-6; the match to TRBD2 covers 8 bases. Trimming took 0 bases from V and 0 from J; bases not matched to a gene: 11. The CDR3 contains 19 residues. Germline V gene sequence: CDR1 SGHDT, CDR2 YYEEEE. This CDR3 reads CASSLEGPTGTSSYNEQFF. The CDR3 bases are TGTGCCAGCAGCTTGGAGGGCCCTACCGGGACTAGCTCCTACAATGAGCAGTTCTTC.

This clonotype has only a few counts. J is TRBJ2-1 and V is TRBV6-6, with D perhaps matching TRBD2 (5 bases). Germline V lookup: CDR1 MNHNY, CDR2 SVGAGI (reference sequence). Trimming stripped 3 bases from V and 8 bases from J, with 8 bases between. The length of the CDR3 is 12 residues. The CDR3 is CASSYTRDEQFF. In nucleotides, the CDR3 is TGTGCCAGCAGTTATACTAGGGATGAGCAGTTCTTC.

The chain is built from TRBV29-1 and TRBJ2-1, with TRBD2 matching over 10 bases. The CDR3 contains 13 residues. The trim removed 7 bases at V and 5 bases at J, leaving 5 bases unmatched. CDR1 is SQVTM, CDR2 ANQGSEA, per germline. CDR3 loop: CSGTSGTNNEQFF. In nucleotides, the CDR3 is TGCAGCGGTACTAGCGGGACAAACAATGAGCAGTTCTTC.

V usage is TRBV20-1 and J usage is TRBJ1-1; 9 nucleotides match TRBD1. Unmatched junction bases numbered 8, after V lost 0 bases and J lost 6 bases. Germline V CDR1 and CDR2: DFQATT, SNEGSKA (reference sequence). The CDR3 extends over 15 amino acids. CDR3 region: CSARDPSGQGSEAFF. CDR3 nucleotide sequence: TGCAGTGCTAGAGACCCATCGGGACAGGGCTCTGAAGCTTTCTTT.

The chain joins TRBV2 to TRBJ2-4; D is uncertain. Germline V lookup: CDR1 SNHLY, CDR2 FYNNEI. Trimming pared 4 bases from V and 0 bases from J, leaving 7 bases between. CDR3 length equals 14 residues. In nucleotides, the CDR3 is TGTGCCAGCAGTGGTTCTCGAGCCAAAAACATTCAGTACTTC. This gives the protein CASSGSRAKNIQYF.